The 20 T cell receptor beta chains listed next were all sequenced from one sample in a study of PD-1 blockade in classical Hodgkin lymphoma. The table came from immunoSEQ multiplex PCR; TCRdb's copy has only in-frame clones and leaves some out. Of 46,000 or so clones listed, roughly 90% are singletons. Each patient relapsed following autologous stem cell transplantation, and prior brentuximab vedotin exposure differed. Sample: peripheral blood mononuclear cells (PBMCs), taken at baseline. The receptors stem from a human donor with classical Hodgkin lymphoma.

The CDR3 DNA follows: TGTGCCAGCAGTTCAGGGGTTAACTACGAGCAGTACTTC. It translates to CASSSGVNYEQYF. V gene TRBV6-5 combines with J gene TRBJ2-7, with a possible D match to TRBD1 (6 bases). The CDR3 runs to 13 residues. V was pared by 4 bases and J by 3 bases, with 10 bases between. Looked up from germline, CDR1 is MNHEY and CDR2 is SVGAGI.

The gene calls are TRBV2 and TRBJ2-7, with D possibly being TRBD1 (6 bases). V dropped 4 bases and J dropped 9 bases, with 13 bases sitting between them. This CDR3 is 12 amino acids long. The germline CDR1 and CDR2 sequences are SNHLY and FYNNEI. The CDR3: CASSVAQGVQYF. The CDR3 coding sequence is TGTGCCAGCAGTGTAGCACAGGGAGTGCAGTACTTC. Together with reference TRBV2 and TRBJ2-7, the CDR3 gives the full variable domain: EPEVTQTPSHQVTQMGQEVILRCVPISNHLYFYWYRQILGQKVEFLVSFYNNEISEKSEIFDDQFSVERPDGSNFTLKIRSTKLEDSAMYFCASSVAQGVQYFGPGTRLTVT.

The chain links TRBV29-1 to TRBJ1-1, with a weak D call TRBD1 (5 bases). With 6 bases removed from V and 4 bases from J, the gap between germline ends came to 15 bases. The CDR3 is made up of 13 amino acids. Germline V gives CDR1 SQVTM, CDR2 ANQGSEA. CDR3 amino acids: CSVDGTGATEAFF. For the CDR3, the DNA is TGCAGCGTAGACGGGACGGGTGCCACTGAAGCTTTCTTT.

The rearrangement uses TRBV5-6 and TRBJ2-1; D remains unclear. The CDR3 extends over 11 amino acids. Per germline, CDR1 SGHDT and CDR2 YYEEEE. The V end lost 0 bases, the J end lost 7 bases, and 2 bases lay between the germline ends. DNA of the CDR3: TGTGCCAGCAGCTTGGGAAATGAGCAGTTCTTC. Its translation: CASSLGNEQFF.

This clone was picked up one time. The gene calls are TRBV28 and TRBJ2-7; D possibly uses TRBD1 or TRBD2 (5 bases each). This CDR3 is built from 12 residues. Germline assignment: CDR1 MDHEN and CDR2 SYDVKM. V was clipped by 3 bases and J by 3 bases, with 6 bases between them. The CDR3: CASSLGDYEQYF. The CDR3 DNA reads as TGTGCCAGCAGTTTGGGGGACTACGAGCAGTACTTC.

CDR3 loop: CASSYRQGGETQYF. DNA for the CDR3: TGTGCCAGCAGTTACCGGCAGGGTGGCGAGACCCAGTACTTC. The V gene is TRBV6-5, the J gene TRBJ2-5; D is possibly TRBD1 (5 bases). The CDR3 runs 14 residues. Germline CDR1 and CDR2: MNHEY and SVGAGI. Between the trimmed V and J ends, which lost 2 bases and 5 bases, there was a span of 12 bases.

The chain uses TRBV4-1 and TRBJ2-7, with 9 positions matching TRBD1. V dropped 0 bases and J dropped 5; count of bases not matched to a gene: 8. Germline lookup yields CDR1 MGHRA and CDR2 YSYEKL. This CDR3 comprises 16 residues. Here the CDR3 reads CASSQDLGQGRNEQYF. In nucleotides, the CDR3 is TGCGCCAGCAGCCAAGATCTCGGACAGGGGAGGAACGAGCAGTACTTC.

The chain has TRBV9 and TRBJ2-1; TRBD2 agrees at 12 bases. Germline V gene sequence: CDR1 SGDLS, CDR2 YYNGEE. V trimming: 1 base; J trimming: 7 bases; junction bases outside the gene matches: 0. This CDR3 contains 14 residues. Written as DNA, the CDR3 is TGTGCCAGCAGCGTACTAGCGGGGGGGAATGAGCAGTTCTTC. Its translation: CASSVLAGGNEQFF.

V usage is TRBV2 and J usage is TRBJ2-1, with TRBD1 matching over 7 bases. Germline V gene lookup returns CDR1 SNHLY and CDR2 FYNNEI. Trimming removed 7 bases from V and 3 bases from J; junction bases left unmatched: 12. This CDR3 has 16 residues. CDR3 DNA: TGTGCCAGCATCCCCCACCCTTGGGACAGCTACAATGAGCAGTTCTTC. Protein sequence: CASIPHPWDSYNEQFF.

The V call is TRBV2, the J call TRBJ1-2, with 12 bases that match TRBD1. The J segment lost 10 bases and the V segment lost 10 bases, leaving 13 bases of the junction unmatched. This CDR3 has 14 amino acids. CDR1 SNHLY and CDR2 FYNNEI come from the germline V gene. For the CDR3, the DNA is TGTGCCAAGCGCACTCCGGGACAGGGGGCCGACTACACCTTC. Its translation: CAKRTPGQGADYTF. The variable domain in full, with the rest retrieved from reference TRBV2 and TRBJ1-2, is EPEVTQTPSHQVTQMGQEVILRCVPISNHLYFYWYRQILGQKVEFLVSFYNNEISEKSEIFDDQFSVERPDGSNFTLKIRSTKLEDSAMYFCAKRTPGQGADYTFGSGTRLTVV.

The CDR3 coding sequence is TGTGCCAGTAGTCCCGACAGGGTGGACTACAATGAGCAGTTCTTC. Translation gives CASSPDRVDYNEQFF. This sequence joins TRBV19 and TRBJ2-1; 7 bases map to TRBD1. The CDR3 has 15 residues. Germline V gene data show CDR1 as LNHDA and CDR2 as SQIVND (reference sequence). J lost 3 bases, V lost 5 bases, and 7 bases had no gene match.

Here the CDR3 reads CASSGLTNWQFF. For the CDR3, the DNA is TGTGCCAGCAGCGGCCTGACTAACTGGCAGTTCTTC. This chain uses TRBV9 with TRBJ2-1; maybe TRBD2 (5 bases). Trimming took 3 bases from V and 12 from J, leaving 13 bases between them. The CDR3 extends over 12 amino acids. The germline CDR1 and CDR2 sequences are SGDLS and YYNGEE.

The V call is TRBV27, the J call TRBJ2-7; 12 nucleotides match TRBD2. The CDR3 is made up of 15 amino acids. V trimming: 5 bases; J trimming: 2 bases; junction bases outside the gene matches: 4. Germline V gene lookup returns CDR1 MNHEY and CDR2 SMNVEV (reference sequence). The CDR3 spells CASSGGLAGTYEQYF. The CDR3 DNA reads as TGTGCCAGCAGTGGGGGACTAGCGGGCACCTACGAGCAGTACTTC.

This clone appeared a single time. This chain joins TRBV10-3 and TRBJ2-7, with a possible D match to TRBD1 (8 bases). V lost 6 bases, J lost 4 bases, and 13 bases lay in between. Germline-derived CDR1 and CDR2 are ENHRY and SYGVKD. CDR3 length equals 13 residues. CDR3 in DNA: TGTGCCATCAGGACAGGGGAGGGGTACGAGCAGTACTTC. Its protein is CAIRTGEGYEQYF.

The CDR3 DNA sequence: TGTGCCAGCAGCCAATTGTCGGGACAGCTAGAGACCCAGTACTTC. Translating it yields CASSQLSGQLETQYF. The chain carries TRBV14 and TRBJ2-5; 7 nucleotides match TRBD1. The germline V gene encodes CDR1 SGHDN and CDR2 FVKESK. The CDR3 is 15 amino acids. V gave up 2 bases and J gave up 4 bases; unmatched junction bases: 7. Full variable domain (missing parts from reference TRBV14 and TRBJ2-5): EAGVTQFPSHSVIEKGQTVTLRCDPISGHDNLYWYRRVMGKEIKFLLHFVKESKQDESGMPNNRFLAERTGGTYSTLKVQPAELEDSGVYFCASSQLSGQLETQYFGPGTRLLVL.

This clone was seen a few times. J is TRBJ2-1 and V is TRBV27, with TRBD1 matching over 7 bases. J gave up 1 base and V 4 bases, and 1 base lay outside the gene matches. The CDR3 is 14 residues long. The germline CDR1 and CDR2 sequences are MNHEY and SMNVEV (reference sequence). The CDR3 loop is CASSWGQSYNEQFF. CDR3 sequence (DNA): TGTGCCAGCAGTTGGGGACAGTCCTACAATGAGCAGTTCTTC.

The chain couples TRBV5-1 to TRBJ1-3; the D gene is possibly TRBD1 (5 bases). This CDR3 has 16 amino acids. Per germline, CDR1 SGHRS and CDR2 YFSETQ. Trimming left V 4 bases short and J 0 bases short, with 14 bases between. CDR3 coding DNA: TGCGCCAGCAGCCGGGGACCCACGGACTCTGGAAACACCATATATTTT. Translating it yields CASSRGPTDSGNTIYF. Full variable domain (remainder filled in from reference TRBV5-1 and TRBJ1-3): KAGVTQTPRYLIKTRGQQVTLSCSPISGHRSVSWYQQTPGQGLQFLFEYFSETQRNKGNFPGRFSGRQFSNSRSEMNVSTLELGDSALYLCASSRGPTDSGNTIYFGEGSWLTVV.

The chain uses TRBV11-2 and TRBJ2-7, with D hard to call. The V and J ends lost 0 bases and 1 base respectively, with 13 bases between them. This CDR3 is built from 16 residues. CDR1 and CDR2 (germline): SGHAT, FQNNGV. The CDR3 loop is CASSLEQQIPSYEQYF. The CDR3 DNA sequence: TGTGCCAGCAGCTTAGAGCAGCAAATCCCTTCCTACGAGCAGTACTTC.

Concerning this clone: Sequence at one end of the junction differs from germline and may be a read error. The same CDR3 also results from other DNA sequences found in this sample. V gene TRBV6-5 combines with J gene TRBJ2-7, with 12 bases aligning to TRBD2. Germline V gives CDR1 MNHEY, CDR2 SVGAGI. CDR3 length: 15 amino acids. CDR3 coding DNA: TGTGCCAGCAGTAGCGGACTAGCGGGAATCTACGAACAGTACTTC. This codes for CASSSGLAGIYEQYF.

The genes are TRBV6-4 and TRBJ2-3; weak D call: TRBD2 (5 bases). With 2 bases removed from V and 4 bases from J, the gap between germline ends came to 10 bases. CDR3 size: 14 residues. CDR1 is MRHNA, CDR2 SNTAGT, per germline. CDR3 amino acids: CASSDGSFADTQYF. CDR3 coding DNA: TGTGCCAGCAGTGACGGGAGTTTCGCAGATACGCAGTATTTT.